This T cell receptor (beta chain) was sequenced in a study of Ad26.COV2.S vaccination and SARS-CoV-2 variants. Whole-study context: Participants got Ad26.COV2.S intramuscularly, once or twice 56 days apart.

Specified treatment: over 15 received Ad26.COV2.S at low or high dose, single or two shots; about five received placebo; per-sample allocation not given. Samples were taken on day 63 after the first vaccine or placebo injection. Expression of Wuhan-strain SARS-CoV-2 spike came from the Ad26 vector that formed the vaccine. V gave up 3 bases and J gave up 2 bases; unmatched junction bases: 4. The germline V gene has CDR1 MRHNA and CDR2 SNTAGT. The CDR3 sequence is 15 residues long. Study outcomes and limitations: Quantification of TCR breadth and depth may have yielded underestimates of total T cell responses.

Produced via immunoSEQ multiplex PCR; TCRdb's table is partial and in-frame only. This sample has 250,000 to 300,000 clones, with roughly 86% found just once. This clone occurred a few times. Antigen specificity is unknown. V gene TRBV6-4 combines with J gene TRBJ2-3; 8 bases are shared with TRBD2. The clonotype originates from a person aged 18-65 years who received the Ad26.COV2.S COVID-19 vaccine or a placebo. This specimen was peripheral blood, taken in a trial of Ad26.COV2.S vaccine versus placebo. As DNA, the CDR3 is TGTGCCAGCAGTGAGCTAGCGGGCTCCACAGATACGCAGTATTTT. Translating gives CASSELAGSTDTQYF.